This TCR beta chain was captured in a study of shared clonotypes between healthy human individuals. As processed by the authors: ImmunoSEQ only sent back junction sequences with no quality scores, so filtering was done differently. The assay was immunoSEQ multiplex PCR, and TCRdb's table has in-frame clones only and misses some. The DNA was the basis for D and trimming; V, J and clone size are from that table. Of about 2.5 million clones in the sample, approximately 90% are singletons; the top ten hold roughly 0.34%. Germline-derived CDR1 and CDR2 are SGHVS and FNYEAQ. CDR3 length: 16 amino acids. V lost 0 bases and J lost 10; bases outside the gene matches: 5.

The J gene is TRBJ2-1, the V gene TRBV7-6; 14 positions agree with TRBD2. Sequenced input: naive CD4+ T cells from PBMCs. Subset given: CD45RA+ positively selected. The TCR was taken from a young man in good health. Some clones in this sample may be carry-over from other donors' samples. The CDR3 DNA is TGTGCCAGCAGCTTAGCTTCCGGGACTAGCGGGAGAGAGCAGTTCTTC. It specifies CASSLASGTSGREQFF.